The clone carrying this T cell receptor (beta chain) was observed many times. The antigen remains undetermined. TCRdb used MiXCR to reprocess the RT-PCR reads, holding one entry per CDR3 protein. The table shows fewer than 200,000 distinct CDR3 sequences, with about 9.3% occurring only once. This entry belongs to a study of response to subunit inactivated influenza vaccine. Overall study findings and caveats: Few new T cells, the authors suggested, are recruited by each seasonal influenza vaccination.

The source of this sequence is a man in his fifties who received an inactivated influenza vaccine. The sequences come from non-naive T cells sorted from PBMCs, collected on the day of vaccination.

The CDR3 bases are TGTGCCAGCAGTTTGCGGGGGATTAGGGACAATGAGCAGTTCTTC. This gives the protein CASSLRGIRDNEQFF. The rearrangement joins TRBV12-3 or TRBV12-4 to TRBJ2-1; TRBD2 agrees at 7 bases. V trimming: 3 bases; J trimming: 5 bases; junction bases outside the gene matches: 7. CDR3 length: 15 residues.